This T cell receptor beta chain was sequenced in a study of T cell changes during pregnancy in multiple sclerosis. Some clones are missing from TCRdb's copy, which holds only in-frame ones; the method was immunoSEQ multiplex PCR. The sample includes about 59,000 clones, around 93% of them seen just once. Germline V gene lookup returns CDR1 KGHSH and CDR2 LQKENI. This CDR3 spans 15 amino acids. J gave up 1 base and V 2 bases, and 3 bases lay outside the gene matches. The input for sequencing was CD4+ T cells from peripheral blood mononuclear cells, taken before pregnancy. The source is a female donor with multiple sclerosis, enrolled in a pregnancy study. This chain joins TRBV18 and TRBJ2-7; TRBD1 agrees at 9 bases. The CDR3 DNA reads TGTGCCAGCTCACCAGGGACAGGGAGGTCCTACGAGCAGTACTTC. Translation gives CASSPGTGRSYEQYF.